This entry concerns a single T cell receptor beta chain. This sample was included in a study of cytomegalovirus exposure and HLA in healthy donors. It was with 60 Vbeta and 13 Jbeta primers that the PCR ran. Only in-frame clones appear in the TCRdb table, and some are missing; sequencing was by immunoSEQ multiplex PCR. The sample holds fewer than 250,000 clones, about three quarters seen once. The CDR3 has 15 residues. Trimming removed 1 base from V and 7 bases from J; junction bases left unmatched: 6. The germline V gene has CDR1 LGHNA and CDR2 YSLEER. The TCR originated in a man in his late teens or twenties in good health and CMV-seronegative. The sample comprised PBMCs. The chain joins TRBV4-3 to TRBJ2-1; 8 nucleotides line up with TRBD2. The CDR3 nucleotides read TGCGCCAGCAGCCAAGGGACTAGCTTAGTGAATGAGCAGTTCTTC. Encoded protein: CASSQGTSLVNEQFF.